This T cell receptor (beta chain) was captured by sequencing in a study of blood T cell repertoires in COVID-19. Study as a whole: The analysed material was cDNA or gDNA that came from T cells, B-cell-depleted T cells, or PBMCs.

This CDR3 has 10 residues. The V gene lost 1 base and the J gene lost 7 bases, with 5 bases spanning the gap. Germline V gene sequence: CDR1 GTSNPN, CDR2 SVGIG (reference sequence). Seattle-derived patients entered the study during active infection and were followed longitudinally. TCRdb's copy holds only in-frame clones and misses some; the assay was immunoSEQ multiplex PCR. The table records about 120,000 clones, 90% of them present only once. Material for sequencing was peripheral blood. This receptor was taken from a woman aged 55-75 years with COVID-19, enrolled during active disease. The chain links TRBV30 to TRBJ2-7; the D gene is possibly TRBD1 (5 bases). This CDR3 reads CAWSDREQYF. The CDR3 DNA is TGTGCCTGGAGTGACAGGGAGCAGTACTTC.